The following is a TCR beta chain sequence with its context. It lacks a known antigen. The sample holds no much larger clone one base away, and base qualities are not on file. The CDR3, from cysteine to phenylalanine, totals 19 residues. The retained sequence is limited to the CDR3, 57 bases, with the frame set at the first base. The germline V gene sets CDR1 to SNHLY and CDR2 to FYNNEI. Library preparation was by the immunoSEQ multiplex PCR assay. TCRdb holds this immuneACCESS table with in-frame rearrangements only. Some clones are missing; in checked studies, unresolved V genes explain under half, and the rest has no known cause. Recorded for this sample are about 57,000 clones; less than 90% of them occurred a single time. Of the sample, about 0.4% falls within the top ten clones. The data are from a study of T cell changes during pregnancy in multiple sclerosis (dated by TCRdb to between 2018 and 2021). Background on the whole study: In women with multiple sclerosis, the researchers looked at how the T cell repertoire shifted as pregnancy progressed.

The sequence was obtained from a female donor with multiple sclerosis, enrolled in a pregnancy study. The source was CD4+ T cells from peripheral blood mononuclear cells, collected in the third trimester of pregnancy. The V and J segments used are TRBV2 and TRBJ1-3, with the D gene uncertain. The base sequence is TGTGATCCAAGCCCGGGGAGGATGGTTAAATTTCAGAATGGAAACACCATATATTTT. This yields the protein CDPSPGRMVKFQNGNTIYF.